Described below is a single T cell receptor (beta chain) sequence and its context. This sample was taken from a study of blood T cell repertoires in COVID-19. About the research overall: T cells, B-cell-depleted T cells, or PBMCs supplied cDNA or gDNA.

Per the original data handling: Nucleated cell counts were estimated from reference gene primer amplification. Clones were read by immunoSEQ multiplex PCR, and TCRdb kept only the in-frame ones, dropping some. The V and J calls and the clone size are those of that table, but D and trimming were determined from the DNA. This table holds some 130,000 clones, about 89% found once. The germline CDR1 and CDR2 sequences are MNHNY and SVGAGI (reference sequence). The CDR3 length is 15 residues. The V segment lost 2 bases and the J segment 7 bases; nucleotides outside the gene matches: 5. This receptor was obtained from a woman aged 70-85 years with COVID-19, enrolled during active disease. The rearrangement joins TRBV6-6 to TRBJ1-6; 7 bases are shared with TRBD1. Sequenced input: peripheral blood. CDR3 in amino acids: CASSYEGAENSPLHF. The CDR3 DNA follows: TGTGCCAGCAGTTACGAGGGGGCGGAAAATTCACCCCTCCACTTT.